This T cell receptor (beta chain) was sequenced in a study of T-cell memory formation after mild COVID-19. Study-wide points: Day 15 to 85 contracting clones showed balanced CD4/CD8; day 15 to 37 expanders favored CD4+.

This clonotype was picked up a small number of times. The target antigen is unknown. This CDR3 is 12 amino acids long. The V and J ends lost 6 bases and 4 bases respectively, with 9 bases between them. The germline V gene has CDR1 SNHLY and CDR2 FYNNEI. TCRdb reanalysed the 5' RACE reads using MiXCR and keeps one entry per CDR3 protein. This repertoire shows around 310,000 distinct CDR3 sequences, around 15% found once; its top ten account for around 20%. V usage is TRBV2 and J usage is TRBJ2-5, with D uncertain. The sequencing input was PBMCs or a T cell subset sorted from them (not recorded which). This sequence was found in a man between 18 and 35 years old who had mild COVID-19 (a few samples of this study predate the infection). Cell type and time point are not known. The CDR3 bases are TGTGCCAGCAGAAACGATAGAGAGACCCAGTACTTC. Amino acid sequence: CASRNDRETQYF.